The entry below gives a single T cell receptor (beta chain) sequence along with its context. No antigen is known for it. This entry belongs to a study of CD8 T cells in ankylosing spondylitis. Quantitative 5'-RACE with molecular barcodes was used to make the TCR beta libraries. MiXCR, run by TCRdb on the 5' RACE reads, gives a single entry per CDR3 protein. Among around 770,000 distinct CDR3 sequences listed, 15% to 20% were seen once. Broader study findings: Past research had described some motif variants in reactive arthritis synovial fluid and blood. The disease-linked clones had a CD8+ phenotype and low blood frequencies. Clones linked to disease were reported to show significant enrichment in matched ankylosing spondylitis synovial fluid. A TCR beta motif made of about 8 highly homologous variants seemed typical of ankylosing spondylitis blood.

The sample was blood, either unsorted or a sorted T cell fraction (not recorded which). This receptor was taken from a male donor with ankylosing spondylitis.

The CDR3 nucleotides are TGTGCCAGCAGTTTAGGGCAGGAGTATCAGCCCCAGCATTTT. Its protein product is CASSLGQEYQPQHF. V usage is TRBV28 and J usage is TRBJ1-5; no clear D. V was shortened by 2 bases and J by 5 bases, with 10 bases between the two germline ends. CDR3 length: 14 amino acids. In germline, CDR1 is MDHEN, CDR2 SYDVKM.